Detailed here is one TCR beta chain. Original data processing: The assay estimated nucleated cells by amplifying reference gene primers. Measured with immunoSEQ multiplex PCR; TCRdb has only the in-frame clones, and not every one. V and J calls and clone size are copied from that table; D and trimming were computed from the DNA. Here the sample spans around 130,000 clones, about 75% being singletons. The source of the sample is a study of blood T cell repertoires in COVID-19. On the study more broadly: There were acute and convalescent COVID-19 samples, and they came from the United States, Italy and Spain.

Per germline, CDR1 LNHDA and CDR2 SQIVND (reference sequence). V was shortened by 3 bases and J by 1 base, with 13 bases between the two germline ends. The CDR3 runs 16 residues. Sequencing used peripheral blood. The TCR was taken from an elderly man with acute or convalescent COVID-19. The V gene is TRBV19, the J gene TRBJ1-5; no reliable D call. CDR3 in amino acids: CASSMSRQASNQPQHF. The DNA for the CDR3 is TGTGCCAGTAGTATGAGCCGGCAGGCAAGCAATCAGCCCCAGCATTTT.